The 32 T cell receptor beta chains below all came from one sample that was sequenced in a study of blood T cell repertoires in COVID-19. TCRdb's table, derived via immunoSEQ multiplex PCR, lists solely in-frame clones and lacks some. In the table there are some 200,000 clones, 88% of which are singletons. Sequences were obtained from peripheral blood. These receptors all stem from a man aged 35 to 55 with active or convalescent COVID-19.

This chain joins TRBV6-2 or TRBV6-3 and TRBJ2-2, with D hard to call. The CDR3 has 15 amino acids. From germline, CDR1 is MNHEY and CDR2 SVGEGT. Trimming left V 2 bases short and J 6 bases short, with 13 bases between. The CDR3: CASSYEPAAAGELFF. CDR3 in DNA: TGTGCCAGCAGTTACGAGCCTGCCGCGGCCGGGGAGCTGTTTTTT.

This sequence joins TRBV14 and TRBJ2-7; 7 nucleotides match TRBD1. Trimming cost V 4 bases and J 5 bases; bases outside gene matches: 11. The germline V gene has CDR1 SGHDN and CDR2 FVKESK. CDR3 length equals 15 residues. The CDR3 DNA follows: TGTGCCAGCAGCCCCAGAATCGGACAGGACCACGAGCAGTACTTC. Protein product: CASSPRIGQDHEQYF.

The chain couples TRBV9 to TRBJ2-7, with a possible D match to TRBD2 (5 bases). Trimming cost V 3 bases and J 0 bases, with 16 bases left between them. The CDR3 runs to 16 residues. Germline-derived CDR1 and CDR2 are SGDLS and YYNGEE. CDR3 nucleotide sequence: TGTGCCAGCAGCGCCGGGGTTTCCTTCAGCTCCTACGAGCAGTACTTC. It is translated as CASSAGVSFSSYEQYF.

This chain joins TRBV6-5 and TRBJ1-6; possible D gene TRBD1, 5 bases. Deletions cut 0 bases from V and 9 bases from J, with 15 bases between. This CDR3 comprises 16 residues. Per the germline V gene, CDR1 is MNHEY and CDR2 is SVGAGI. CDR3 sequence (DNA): TGTGCCAGCAGTTACTCGATTGGGCAGGGCGCTTCACCCCTCCACTTT. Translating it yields CASSYSIGQGASPLHF.

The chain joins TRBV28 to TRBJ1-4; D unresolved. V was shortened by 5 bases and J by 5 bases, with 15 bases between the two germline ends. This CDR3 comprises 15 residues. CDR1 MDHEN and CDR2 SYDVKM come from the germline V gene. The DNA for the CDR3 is TGTGCCAGCAGTGGCCCTGACAAGGCAAATGAAAAACTGTTTTTT. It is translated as CASSGPDKANEKLFF.

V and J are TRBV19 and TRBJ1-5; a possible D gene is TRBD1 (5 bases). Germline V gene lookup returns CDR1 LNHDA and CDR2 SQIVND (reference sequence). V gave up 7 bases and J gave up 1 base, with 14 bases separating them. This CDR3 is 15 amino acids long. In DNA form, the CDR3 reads TGTGCCAGTAATTCAGGGCCGGCCAGCAATCAGCCCCAGCATTTT. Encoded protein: CASNSGPASNQPQHF.

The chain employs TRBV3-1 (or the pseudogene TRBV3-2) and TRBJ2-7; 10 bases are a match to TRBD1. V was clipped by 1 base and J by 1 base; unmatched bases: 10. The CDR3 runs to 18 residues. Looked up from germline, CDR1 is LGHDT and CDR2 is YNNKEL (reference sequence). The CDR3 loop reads CASSQALSGQGGSYEQYF. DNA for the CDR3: TGTGCCAGCAGCCAAGCCCTCTCCGGACAGGGGGGTTCCTACGAGCAGTACTTC.

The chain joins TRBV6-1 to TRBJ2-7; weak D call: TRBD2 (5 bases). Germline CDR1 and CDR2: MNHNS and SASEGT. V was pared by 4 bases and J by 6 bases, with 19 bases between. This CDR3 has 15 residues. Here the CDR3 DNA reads TGTGCCAGCAGTGCCGACTGGCAACTAGTCGGCGAGCAGTACTTC. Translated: CASSADWQLVGEQYF.

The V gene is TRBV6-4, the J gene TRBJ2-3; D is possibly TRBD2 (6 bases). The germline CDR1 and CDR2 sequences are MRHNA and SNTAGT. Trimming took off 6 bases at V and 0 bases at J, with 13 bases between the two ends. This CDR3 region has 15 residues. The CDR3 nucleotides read TGTGCCAGCAGCCCCGGGACTTCTAGCACAGATACGCAGTATTTT. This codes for CASSPGTSSTDTQYF.

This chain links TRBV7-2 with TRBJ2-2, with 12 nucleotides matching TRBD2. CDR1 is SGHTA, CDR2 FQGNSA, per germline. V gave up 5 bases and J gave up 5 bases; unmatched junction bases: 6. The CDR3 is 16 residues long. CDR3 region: CASSQTSGSYTGELFF. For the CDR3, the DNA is TGTGCCAGCAGCCAGACTAGCGGGAGTTATACCGGGGAGCTGTTTTTT. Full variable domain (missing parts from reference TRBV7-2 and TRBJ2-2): GAGVSQSPSNKVTEKGKDVELRCDPISGHTALYWYRQSLGQGLEFLIYFQGNSAPDKSGLPSDRFSAERTGGSVSTLTIQRTQQEDSAVYLCASSQTSGSYTGELFFGEGSRLTVL.

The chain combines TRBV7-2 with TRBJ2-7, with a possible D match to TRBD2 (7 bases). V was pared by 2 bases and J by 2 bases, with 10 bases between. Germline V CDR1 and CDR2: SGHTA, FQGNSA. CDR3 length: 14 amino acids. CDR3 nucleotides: TGTGCCAGCAGCTTAAGGGGGGGGGCCTACGAGCAGTACTTC. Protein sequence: CASSLRGGAYEQYF.

CDR3 in DNA: TGTGCCAGCGGACAGGGAAGCACAGATACGCAGTATTTT. This encodes CASGQGSTDTQYF. The V call is TRBV6-4, the J call TRBJ2-3; 8 nucleotides agree with TRBD1. The CDR3 is made up of 13 amino acids. V trimming: 8 bases; J trimming: 0 bases; junction bases outside the gene matches: 1. CDR1 MRHNA and CDR2 SNTAGT come from the germline V gene.

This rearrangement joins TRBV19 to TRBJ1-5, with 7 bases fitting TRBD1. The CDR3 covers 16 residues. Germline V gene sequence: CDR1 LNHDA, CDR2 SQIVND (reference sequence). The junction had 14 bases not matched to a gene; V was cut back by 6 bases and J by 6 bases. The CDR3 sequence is CASRPKEGQWTQPQHF. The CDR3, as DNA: TGTGCCAGTAGACCGAAGGAGGGACAGTGGACTCAGCCCCAGCATTTT.

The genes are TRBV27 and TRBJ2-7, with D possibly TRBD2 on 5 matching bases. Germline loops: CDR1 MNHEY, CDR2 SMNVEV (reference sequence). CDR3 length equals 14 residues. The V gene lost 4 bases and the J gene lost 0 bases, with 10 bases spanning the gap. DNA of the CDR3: TGTGCCAGCAGTTCTAAGGGAGTCTCCTACGAGCAGTACTTC. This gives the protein CASSSKGVSYEQYF.

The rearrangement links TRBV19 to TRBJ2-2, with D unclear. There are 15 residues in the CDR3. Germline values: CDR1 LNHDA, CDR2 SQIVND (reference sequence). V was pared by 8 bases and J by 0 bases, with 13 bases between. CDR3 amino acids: CASLPGSSNTGELFF. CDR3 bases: TGTGCCAGTCTCCCAGGATCCTCGAACACCGGGGAGCTGTTTTTT.

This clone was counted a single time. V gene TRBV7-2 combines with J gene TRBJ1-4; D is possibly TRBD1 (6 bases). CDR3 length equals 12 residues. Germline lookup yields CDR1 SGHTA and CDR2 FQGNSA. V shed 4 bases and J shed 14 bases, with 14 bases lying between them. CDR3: CASSWPGAVLFF. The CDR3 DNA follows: TGTGCCAGCAGCTGGCCAGGGGCCGTTCTGTTTTTT. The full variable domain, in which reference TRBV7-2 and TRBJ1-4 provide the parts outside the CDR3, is GAGVSQSPSNKVTEKGKDVELRCDPISGHTALYWYRQSLGQGLEFLIYFQGNSAPDKSGLPSDRFSAERTGGSVSTLTIQRTQQEDSAVYLCASSWPGAVLFFGSGTQLSVL.

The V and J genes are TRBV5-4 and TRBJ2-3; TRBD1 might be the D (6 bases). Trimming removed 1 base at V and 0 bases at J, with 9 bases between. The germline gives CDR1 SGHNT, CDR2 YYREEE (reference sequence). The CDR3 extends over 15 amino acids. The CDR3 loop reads CASSLTGSSTDTQYF. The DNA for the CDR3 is TGTGCCAGCAGCTTGACAGGGTCTAGCACAGATACGCAGTATTTT. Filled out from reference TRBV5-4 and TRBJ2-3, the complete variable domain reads ETGVTQSPTHLIKTRGQQVTLRCSSQSGHNTVSWYQQALGQGPQFIFQYYREEENGRGNFPPRFSGLQFPNYSSELNVNALELDDSALYLCASSLTGSSTDTQYFGPGTRLTVL.

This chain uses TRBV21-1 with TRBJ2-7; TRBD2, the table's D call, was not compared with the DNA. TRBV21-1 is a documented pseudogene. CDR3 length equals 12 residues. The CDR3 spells CSLAPFSYEQYF. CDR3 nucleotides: TGTAGCTTAGCGCCCTTCTCCTACGAGCAGTACTTC.

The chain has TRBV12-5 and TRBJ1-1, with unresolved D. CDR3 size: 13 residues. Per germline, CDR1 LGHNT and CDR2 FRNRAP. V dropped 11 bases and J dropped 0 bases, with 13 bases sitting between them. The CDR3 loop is CASKQTMNTEAFF. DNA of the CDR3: TGTGCTTCAAAACAGACGATGAACACTGAAGCTTTCTTT. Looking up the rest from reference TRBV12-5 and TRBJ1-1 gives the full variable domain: DARVTQTPRHKVTEMGQEVTMRCQPILGHNTVFWYRQTMMQGLELLAYFRNRAPLDDSGMPKDRFSAEMPDATLATLKIQPSEPRDSAVYFCASKQTMNTEAFFGQGTRLTVV.

The DNA of the CDR3 is TGTGCCAGCGGCCGACAAGCTGAAAAACTGTTTTTT. Translation: CASGRQAEKLFF. The chain combines TRBV2 with TRBJ1-4; D is ambiguous. The germline V gene has CDR1 SNHLY and CDR2 FYNNEI. The CDR3 length is 12 residues. Trimming shortened V by 8 bases and J by 7 bases, and 11 bases separated the two germline ends.

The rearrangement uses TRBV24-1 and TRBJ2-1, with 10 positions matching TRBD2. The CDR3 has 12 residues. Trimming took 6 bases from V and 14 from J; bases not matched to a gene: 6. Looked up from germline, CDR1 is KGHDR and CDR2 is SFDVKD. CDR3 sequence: CATSRLAGDKFF. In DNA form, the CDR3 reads TGTGCCACCAGTAGGCTAGCGGGAGACAAGTTCTTC.

CDR3 in DNA: TGTGCCAGCAGTCCCCGGACAGCGAACACCGGGGAGCTGTTTTTT. Protein product: CASSPRTANTGELFF. V gene TRBV27 combines with J gene TRBJ2-2; weak D call: TRBD1 (6 bases). The CDR3 loop spans 15 amino acids. CDR1 is MNHEY and CDR2 is SMNVEV in the germline V gene (reference sequence). V lost 5 bases to trimming and J lost 0 bases, with 10 bases between them.

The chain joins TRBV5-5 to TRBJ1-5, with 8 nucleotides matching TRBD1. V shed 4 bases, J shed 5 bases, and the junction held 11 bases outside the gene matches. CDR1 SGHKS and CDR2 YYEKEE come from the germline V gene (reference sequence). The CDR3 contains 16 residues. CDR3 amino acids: CASSNSGTGSYQPQHF. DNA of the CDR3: TGTGCCAGCAGCAATTCGGGGACAGGAAGCTATCAGCCCCAGCATTTT.

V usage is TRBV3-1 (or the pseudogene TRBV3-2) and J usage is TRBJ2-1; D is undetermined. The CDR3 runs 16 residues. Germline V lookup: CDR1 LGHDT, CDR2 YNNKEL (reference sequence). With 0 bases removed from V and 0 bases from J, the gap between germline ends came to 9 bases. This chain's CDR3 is CASSQDPFSSYNEQFF. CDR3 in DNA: TGTGCCAGCAGCCAAGACCCTTTCAGCTCCTACAATGAGCAGTTCTTC.

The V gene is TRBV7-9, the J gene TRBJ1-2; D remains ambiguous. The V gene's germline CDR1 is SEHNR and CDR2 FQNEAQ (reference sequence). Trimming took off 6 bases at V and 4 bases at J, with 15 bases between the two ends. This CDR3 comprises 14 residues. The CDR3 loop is CASRRGRDVYGYTF. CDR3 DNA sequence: TGTGCCAGCAGGCGAGGGCGGGATGTCTATGGCTACACCTTC.

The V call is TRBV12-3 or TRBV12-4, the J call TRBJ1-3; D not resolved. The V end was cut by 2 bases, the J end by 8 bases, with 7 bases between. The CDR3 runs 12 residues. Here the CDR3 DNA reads TGTGCCAGCAGTTTAAACCCAGACACCATATATTTT. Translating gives CASSLNPDTIYF.

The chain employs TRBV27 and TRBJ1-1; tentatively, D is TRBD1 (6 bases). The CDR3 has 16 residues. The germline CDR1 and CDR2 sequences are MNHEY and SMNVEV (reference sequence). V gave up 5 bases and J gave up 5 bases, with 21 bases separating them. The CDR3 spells CASSPNSGAWRTEAFF. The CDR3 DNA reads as TGTGCCAGCAGTCCCAACTCAGGGGCGTGGAGAACTGAAGCTTTCTTT.

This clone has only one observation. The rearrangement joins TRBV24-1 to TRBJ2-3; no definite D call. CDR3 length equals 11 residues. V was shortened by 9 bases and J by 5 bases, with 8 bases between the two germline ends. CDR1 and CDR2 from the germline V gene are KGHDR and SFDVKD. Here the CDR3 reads CATGAGDTQYF. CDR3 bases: TGTGCCACCGGCGCAGGAGATACGCAGTATTTT.

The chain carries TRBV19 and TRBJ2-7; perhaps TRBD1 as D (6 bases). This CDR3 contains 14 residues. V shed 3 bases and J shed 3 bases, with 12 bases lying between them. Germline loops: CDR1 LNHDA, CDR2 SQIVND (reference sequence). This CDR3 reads CASSIRTDHYEQYF. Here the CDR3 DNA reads TGTGCCAGTAGTATTCGGACAGATCACTACGAGCAGTACTTC.

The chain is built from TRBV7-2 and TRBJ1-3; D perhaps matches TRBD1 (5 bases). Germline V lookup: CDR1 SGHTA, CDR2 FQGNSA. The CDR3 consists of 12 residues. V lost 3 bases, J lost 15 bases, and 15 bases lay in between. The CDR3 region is CASSFLEGYGYF. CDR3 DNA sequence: TGTGCCAGCAGCTTCCTGGAGGGGTACGGATATTTT.

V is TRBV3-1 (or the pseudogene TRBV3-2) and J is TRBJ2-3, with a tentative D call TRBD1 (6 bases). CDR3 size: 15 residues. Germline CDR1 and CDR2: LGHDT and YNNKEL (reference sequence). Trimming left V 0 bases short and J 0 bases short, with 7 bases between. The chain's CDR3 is CASSQEGASTDTQYF. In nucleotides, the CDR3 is TGTGCCAGCAGCCAAGAGGGGGCAAGCACAGATACGCAGTATTTT.

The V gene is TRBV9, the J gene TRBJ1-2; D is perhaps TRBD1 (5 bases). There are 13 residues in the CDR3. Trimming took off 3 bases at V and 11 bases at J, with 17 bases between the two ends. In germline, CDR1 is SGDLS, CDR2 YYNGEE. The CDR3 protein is CASSGSRDFGYTF. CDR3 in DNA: TGTGCCAGCAGCGGCTCGCGGGACTTTGGTTACACCTTC.